This T cell receptor beta chain came from a study of T cell responses to AZD1222 COVID-19 vaccine. Study-wide background: Analyses pooled second doses at about 4 or about 12 weeks.

V was pared by 9 bases and J by 3 bases, with 9 bases of the junction left unmatched. The CDR3 loop spans 15 amino acids. Germline V lookup: CDR1 ENHRY, CDR2 SYGVKD. Sequenced by immunoSEQ multiplex PCR; TCRdb stores in-frame clones only, minus some. The sample has roughly 180,000 clones; approximately 90% are singletons. The TCR originated in an adult in good health. V is TRBV10-3 and J is TRBJ1-3; 9 bases map to TRBD1. The input for sequencing was peripheral blood, taken on day 0 of AZD1222 vaccination. The CDR3 here is CAIAPTGGNGNTIYF. CDR3 nucleotide sequence: TGTGCCATAGCTCCGACAGGGGGAAATGGAAACACCATATATTTT.